This T cell receptor beta chain stems from a study of early T cells in non-severe SARS-CoV-2 infection. Study overall: Chains stayed unpaired after sequencing of bulk RNA from unsorted whole blood.

Findings and caveats of the study: VDJdb-based matching was biased toward anti-spike CD8 responses and missed private and CD4 specificities.

Remarks on this clonotype: Its antigen is not identified.

The germline V gene encodes CDR1 MNHEY and CDR2 SMNVEV (reference sequence). Trimming took 5 bases from V and 7 from J; bases not matched to a gene: 6. This CDR3 has 15 amino acids. Researchers tagged individual cDNA molecules with unique molecular identifiers. MiXCR was run by TCRdb on the 5' RACE reads, yielding one entry per CDR3 protein. The sample lists approximately 58,000 distinct CDR3 sequences; roughly an eighth were seen once. The source was whole blood, collected at baseline. This clonotype was sampled from an adult who was a healthcare worker with PCR-confirmed SARS-CoV-2 infection or an uninfected control (not recorded which). The J gene is TRBJ1-6, the V gene TRBV27; 9 bases are a match to TRBD1. The CDR3 is CASSPRDRANSPLHF. The DNA for the CDR3 is TGTGCCAGCAGTCCACGGGACAGGGCCAATTCACCCCTCCACTTT.